This is a list of T cell receptor beta chains from one sample in a study of cytomegalovirus exposure and HLA in healthy donors. Clones were read by immunoSEQ multiplex PCR, and TCRdb kept only the in-frame ones, dropping some. In total, the table holds approximately 100,000 clones. Sequences were obtained from PBMCs. These receptors originate from a man aged 50 or older in good health and CMV-seronegative. CDR3s include the opening cysteine and the closing phenylalanine or tryptophan. A D gene is named only where the DNA matches it firmly.

D: -
J: TRBJ1-1
V: TRBV4-1
DNA: TGCGCCAGCAGCCAAGACCGACGTCGAGGATGGAACACTGAAGCTTTCTTT
CDR3: CASSQDRRRGWNTEAFF

D: TRBD1
J: TRBJ2-3
V: TRBV7-8
DNA: TGTGCCAGCACCGACAGGGGGCTCACAGATACGCAGTATTTT
CDR3: CASTDRGLTDTQYF

D: TRBD2
J: TRBJ2-7
V: TRBV10-3
DNA: TGTGCCATCAGTAGTTGGACTAGCGGGAGTTACGAGCAGTACTTC
CDR3: CAISSWTSGSYEQYF

D: -
J: TRBJ1-1
V: TRBV9
DNA: TGTGCCAGCAGCTCCGGACAGTTAACGAACACTGAAGCTTTCTTT
CDR3: CASSSGQLTNTEAFF

D: -
J: TRBJ1-1
V: TRBV29-1
DNA: TGCAGCGCCCGGGTCACCAACACTGAAGCTTTCTTT
CDR3: CSARVTNTEAFF

D: -
J: TRBJ2-2
V: TRBV4-1
DNA: TGCGCCAGCAGGTCAGGGCCCGGGGAGCTGTTTTTT
CDR3: CASRSGPGELFF

D: TRBD2
J: TRBJ2-1
V: TRBV29-1
DNA: TGCAGCGTTGTTAGCGGGGGCCGGTACAATGAGCAGTTCTTC
CDR3: CSVVSGGRYNEQFF

D: -
J: TRBJ2-3
V: TRBV9
DNA: TGTGCCAGCAGCCCTACTCCCCTTAACACAGATACGCAGTATTTT
CDR3: CASSPTPLNTDTQYF

D: -
J: TRBJ2-5
V: TRBV5-4
DNA: TGTGCCAGCAGCTTGGACAGAGAAGAGACCCAGTACTTC
CDR3: CASSLDREETQYF

D: -
J: TRBJ2-7
V: TRBV4-2
DNA: TGTGCCAGCAGCCAAGATCCGCGGGAGCAGTACTTC
CDR3: CASSQDPREQYF

D: TRBD2
J: TRBJ2-7
V: TRBV11-3
DNA: TGTGCCAGCAGCCGAACTAGCGGGAGTCCCTACGAGCAGTACTTC
CDR3: CASSRTSGSPYEQYF

D: TRBD1
J: TRBJ1-4
V: TRBV9
DNA: TGTGCCAGCAGCCTTACCGGGACAGGGCGAGAAAAACTGTTTTTT
CDR3: CASSLTGTGREKLFF

D: -
J: TRBJ2-7
V: TRBV30
DNA: TGTGCCTGGGGACCCCGGGACTACGAGCAGTACTTC
CDR3: CAWGPRDYEQYF

D: -
J: TRBJ1-1
V: TRBV30
DNA: TGTGCCTGGAGTATCCGGGGGGGCACTGAAGCTTTCTTT
CDR3: CAWSIRGGTEAFF

D: -
J: TRBJ1-2
V: TRBV4-3
DNA: TGCGCCAGCAGCCAAGAAAGGACAGCCTATGGCTACACCTTC
CDR3: CASSQERTAYGYTF

D: -
J: TRBJ2-1
V: TRBV11-3
DNA: TGTGCCAGCAGCTTAGTAAGCCACCATGAGCAGTTCTTC
CDR3: CASSLVSHHEQFF

D: -
J: TRBJ2-7
V: TRBV7-7
DNA: TGTGCTAGCAGCTTAGAGGTGCAGGACGAGCAGTACTTC
CDR3: CASSLEVQDEQYF

D: -
J: TRBJ1-6
V: TRBV4-3
DNA: TGCGCCAGCAGCCAAGGCACAGGGATCTCTGATTCACCCCTCCACTTT
CDR3: CASSQGTGISDSPLHF

D: -
J: TRBJ2-5
V: TRBV27
DNA: TGTGCCAGCACCACCGGCGGAGAGACCCAGTACTTC
CDR3: CASTTGGETQYF

D: -
J: TRBJ1-3
V: TRBV19
DNA: TGTGCCAGTAGGAGGGATAAAACTGGAAACACCATATATTTT
CDR3: CASRRDKTGNTIYF

D: -
J: TRBJ1-5
V: TRBV5-1
DNA: TGCGCCAGCAGCTTGGCAGGGGAAGATCAGCCCCAGCATTTT
CDR3: CASSLAGEDQPQHF

D: TRBD2
J: TRBJ2-2
V: TRBV7-3
DNA: TGTGCCAGCAGCTTATCGCCTAGCGGGAACACCGGGGAGCTGTTTTTT
CDR3: CASSLSPSGNTGELFF

D: -
J: TRBJ1-1
V: TRBV10-3
DNA: TGTGCCATCAGTGAGTCGGGGACAAGGATGAACACTGAAGCTTTCTTT
CDR3: CAISESGTRMNTEAFF

D: TRBD2
J: TRBJ2-1
V: TRBV7-2
DNA: TGTGCCAGCAGCTATAGCGGGGGGGTTTACAATGAGCAGTTCTTC
CDR3: CASSYSGGVYNEQFF

D: -
J: TRBJ1-3
V: TRBV10-3
DNA: TGTGCCATCAGTGAGTCAGGAGGAACCTCTGGAAACACCATATATTTT
CDR3: CAISESGGTSGNTIYF

D: TRBD1
J: TRBJ2-7
V: TRBV7-9
DNA: TGTGCCAGCATCCCAACCAGCTGGGACAGGGGTTCCTACGAGCAGTACTTC
CDR3: CASIPTSWDRGSYEQYF

D: TRBD2
J: TRBJ2-7
V: TRBV7-9
DNA: TGTGCCAGCAGTTTGCTAGCGGAAACCTACGAGCAGTACTTC
CDR3: CASSLLAETYEQYF

D: TRBD1
J: TRBJ1-3
V: TRBV25-1
DNA: TGTGCCAGCAGTTTCGGACAGGGAGGGTTGGGCGGTCACACCATATATTTT
CDR3: CASSFGQGGLGGHTIYF

D: -
J: TRBJ2-5
V: TRBV12-2
DNA: TGTGCAAGTCGCGTGGGGAGGACGAGCCAAGAGACCCAGTACTTC
CDR3: CASRVGRTSQETQYF

D: TRBD2
J: TRBJ2-7
V: TRBV19
DNA: TGTGCCAGTAGTCGTAGCGGGAACTACGAGCAGTACTTC
CDR3: CASSRSGNYEQYF

D: TRBD2
J: TRBJ2-3
V: TRBV2
DNA: TGTGCCAGCAGTGATGAGCGGGAGGGACCCGGGGGCACAGATACGCAGTATTTT
CDR3: CASSDEREGPGGTDTQYF

D: TRBD1
J: TRBJ2-7
V: TRBV6-1
DNA: TGTGCCAGCAGTGATATGCCAGGGGGCCACGAGCAGTACTTC
CDR3: CASSDMPGGHEQYF

D: TRBD2
J: TRBJ2-3
V: TRBV4-2
DNA: TGTGCCAGCAGCCGAGAGGGACTAGCTGCCTTCACAGATACGCAGTATTTT
CDR3: CASSREGLAAFTDTQYF

D: -
J: TRBJ2-7
V: TRBV6-4
DNA: TGTGCCAGCAGTGCCTCCGATTCCAGCGAGCAGTACTTC
CDR3: CASSASDSSEQYF

D: TRBD2
J: TRBJ2-1
V: TRBV7-8
DNA: TGTGCCAGCAGCTCGGGATATCGGGGGGGCCCCGAGCAGTTCTTC
CDR3: CASSSGYRGGPEQFF

D: -
J: TRBJ2-1
V: TRBV7-9
DNA: TGTGCCAGCACGTGGGACTTCCTAAGCTCCTACAATGAGCAGTTCTTC
CDR3: CASTWDFLSSYNEQFF

D: TRBD2
J: TRBJ2-3
V: TRBV13
DNA: TGTGCCAGCAGCCCCGTTATTAGCGGGGGGGATACGCAGTATTTT
CDR3: CASSPVISGGDTQYF

D: -
J: TRBJ1-5
V: TRBV21-1
DNA: TGTGCCAGCAGCAAAGGTGATGGCCTCTGCAATCAGCCCCAGCATTTT
CDR3: CASSKGDGLCNQPQHF

D: -
J: TRBJ2-3
V: TRBV7-2
DNA: TGTGCCAGCAGCTTGGATTTCGGGGGAAACCAAGCTACGCAGTATTTT
CDR3: CASSLDFGGNQATQYF

D: -
J: TRBJ2-7
V: TRBV7-8
DNA: TGTGCCAGTACCGGGACAAGTTCTAACTACGAGCAGTACTTC
CDR3: CASTGTSSNYEQYF

D: TRBD2
J: TRBJ2-3
V: TRBV10-3
DNA: TGTGCCATAGGAGGGAGGGGCACAGATACGCAGTATTTT
CDR3: CAIGGRGTDTQYF

D: -
J: TRBJ2-5
V: TRBV7-2
DNA: TGTGCCAGCAGCTTAAACCAGGGTAAAGAGACCCAGTACTTC
CDR3: CASSLNQGKETQYF